These T cell receptor beta chains were read from a single sample in a study of cytomegalovirus exposure and HLA in healthy donors. Some clones are missing from TCRdb's copy, which holds only in-frame ones; the method was immunoSEQ multiplex PCR. The data show 90,000 to 120,000 clones, more than 65% seen once. The source material was PBMCs. The receptors stem from a male donor in good health and CMV-seronegative. CDR3s include the opening cysteine and the closing phenylalanine or tryptophan. D genes are given only for firm matches. Some rows mark clone size as missing; the rest say once, few, many or name a class of expanded clone.

j_call clone_size d_call v_call cdr3_aa cdr3_nt
TRBJ1-2 . . TRBV6-5 CASRRLSSGYTF TGTGCCAGCAGAAGACTCTCCTCCGGCTACACCTTC
TRBJ2-7 . . TRBV11-2 CASRSPGTLSYEQYF TGTGCCAGCAGATCCCCCGGGACACTTTCCTACGAGCAGTACTTC
TRBJ1-4 . . TRBV5-1 CASSLEGEEKLFF TGCGCCAGCAGCTTGGAGGGGGAGGAAAAACTGTTTTTT
TRBJ2-7 . TRBD2 TRBV7-2 CASSWGASGSTYEQYF TGTGCCAGCAGCTGGGGAGCTAGCGGGAGTACCTACGAGCAGTACTTC
TRBJ1-4 once . TRBV5-1 CASSLAEGTGGEKLFF TGCGCCAGCAGCTTGGCCGAGGGGACGGGGGGCGAAAAACTGTTTTTT
TRBJ2-2 . . TRBV19 CASIISAGHLNTGELFF TGTGCCAGTATTATCAGTGCGGGCCACCTGAACACCGGGGAGCTGTTTTTT
TRBJ2-3 few TRBD2 TRBV9 CASSAGLAGAPDTQYF TGTGCCAGCAGCGCGGGACTAGCGGGGGCTCCAGATACGCAGTATTTT
TRBJ1-5 . . TRBV6-5 CASRADSNQPQHF TGTGCCAGCAGGGCGGATAGCAATCAGCCCCAGCATTTT
TRBJ2-7 . TRBD2 TRBV25-1 CASTSGGTYEQYF TGTGCCAGTACTAGCGGGGGGACCTACGAGCAGTACTTC
TRBJ2-4 . TRBD2 TRBV9 CASSVGLAGARDIQYF TGTGCCAGCAGCGTGGGGCTAGCGGGGGCGAGGGACATTCAGTACTTC
TRBJ1-1 few TRBD1 TRBV4-2 CASSQDRGQGTTEAFF TGTGCCAGCAGCCAAGATCGAGGACAGGGGACCACTGAAGCTTTCTTT
TRBJ1-3 . . TRBV5-1 CASQRTGSSGNTIYF TGCGCCAGCCAAAGGACGGGAAGCTCTGGAAACACCATATATTTT
TRBJ2-1 few TRBD2 TRBV5-1 CASSVGLAGVWEQFF TGCGCCAGCAGCGTGGGACTAGCGGGCGTATGGGAGCAGTTCTTC
TRBJ1-5 . TRBD1 TRBV30 CAWRTGTGNQPQHF TGTGCCTGGAGAACCGGGACAGGCAATCAGCCCCAGCATTTT
TRBJ2-7 once TRBD1 TRBV13 CASSSSPGTGNTYEQYF TGTGCCAGCAGCTCGTCGCCCGGGACAGGGAATACCTACGAGCAGTACTTC
TRBJ2-1 . TRBD2 TRBV30 CAWDSGTYNEQFF TGTGCCTGGGATAGCGGGACGTACAATGAGCAGTTCTTC
TRBJ1-2 once . TRBV27 CASSPTEMLFYGYTF TGTGCCAGCAGCCCCACCGAGATGTTGTTCTATGGCTACACCTTC
TRBJ1-2 once . TRBV18 CASSHGSNYGYTF TGTGCCAGCTCACATGGCTCTAACTATGGCTACACCTTC
TRBJ1-2 . . TRBV6-5 CASTAGFGYGYTF TGTGCCAGCACAGCGGGGTTTGGCTATGGCTACACCTTC
TRBJ1-3 . . TRBV6-6 CASRPGSLSGNTIYF TGTGCCAGCAGACCCGGGAGCCTCTCTGGAAACACCATATATTTT
TRBJ2-7 . . TRBV10-3 CAISESTSGDLYEQYF TGTGCCATCAGTGAGTCGACGAGCGGAGACCTCTACGAGCAGTACTTC
TRBJ1-1 . . TRBV21-1 CASSNLGMRRDRNTEAFF TGTGCCAGCAGCAATTTAGGCATGAGGAGGGACAGGAACACTGAAGCTTTCTTT
TRBJ1-4 . TRBD1 TRBV7-9 CASSLGAKQGNEKLFF TGTGCCAGCAGCTTAGGGGCGAAACAGGGGAATGAAAAACTGTTTTTT
TRBJ2-7 . TRBD1 TRBV27 CASSFRDRGRNAYEQYF TGTGCCAGCAGTTTCCGGGACAGGGGGCGCAACGCCTACGAGCAGTACTTC
TRBJ2-5 once TRBD1 TRBV27 CASRPSQGYQETQYF TGTGCCAGCCGACCCTCACAGGGGTACCAAGAGACCCAGTACTTC
TRBJ1-2 . TRBD1 TRBV4-1 CASSQTRQGWGYTF TGCGCCAGCAGCCAAACAAGACAGGGCTGGGGCTACACCTTC
TRBJ2-7 once . TRBV19 CASSIASRGTGLGSEQYF TGTGCCAGTAGTATCGCCTCTCGGGGCACAGGGTTGGGCTCCGAGCAGTACTTC
TRBJ2-3 . . TRBV11-2 CASSLQLSTDTQYF TGTGCCAGCAGCTTACAACTAAGCACAGATACGCAGTATTTT
TRBJ1-2 . . TRBV7-6 CASSLDGKGGYQDYGYTF TGTGCCAGCAGCTTAGATGGGAAGGGAGGGTACCAAGACTATGGCTACACCTTC
TRBJ2-7 . . TRBV7-9 CASSLALSTGEQYF TGTGCCAGCAGCTTAGCGCTCTCAACCGGCGAGCAGTACTTC
TRBJ2-1 few TRBD2 TRBV7-2 CASSSVAGFYNEQFF TGTGCCAGCAGCTCCGTAGCGGGATTCTACAATGAGCAGTTCTTC
TRBJ1-5 . TRBD1 TRBV27 CASSSFRQGNQPQHF TGTGCCAGCAGTTCTTTCAGACAGGGTAATCAGCCCCAGCATTTT
TRBJ2-1 . TRBD2 TRBV28 CASDVGLAGDYNEQFF TGTGCCAGCGACGTGGGGCTAGCGGGAGACTACAATGAGCAGTTCTTC
TRBJ2-1 . TRBD2 TRBV7-9 CASSLGLAGGEQFF TGTGCCAGCAGCTTAGGCCTAGCGGGAGGGGAGCAGTTCTTC
TRBJ2-5 . . TRBV20-1 CSASSKETQYF TGCAGTGCTAGTTCTAAAGAGACCCAGTACTTC
TRBJ1-5 . TRBD1 TRBV18 CASSPNQGANQPQHF TGTGCCAGCTCACCGAATCAGGGGGCTAATCAGCCCCAGCATTTT
TRBJ1-4 . . TRBV19 CASTTSRGIEKLFF TGTGCCAGTACAACTTCGCGAGGCATTGAAAAACTGTTTTTT
TRBJ1-1 . . TRBV18 CASSLYGHANTEAFF TGTGCCAGCTCACTGTACGGACACGCGAACACTGAAGCTTTCTTT
TRBJ1-3 . . TRBV9 CASSLLHRLSGNTIYF TGTGCCAGCAGCCTTCTCCACAGGCTCTCTGGAAACACCATATATTTT
TRBJ2-1 . TRBD2 TRBV7-2 CASTREGERRNNEQFF TGTGCCAGCACCCGGGAGGGGGAGAGAAGAAACAATGAGCAGTTCTTC
TRBJ2-5 . . TRBV6-1 CASSEVSRTRRETQYF TGTGCCAGCAGTGAAGTGAGCAGGACTCGGCGGGAGACCCAGTACTTC
TRBJ2-5 . TRBD1 TRBV5-1 CASSSLPTGHQETQYF TGCGCCAGCAGCTCACTACCGACAGGGCATCAAGAGACCCAGTACTTC
TRBJ2-7 . . TRBV2 CASTETGLEQYF TGTGCCAGCACGGAAACAGGGCTCGAGCAGTACTTC
TRBJ1-1 medium-sized . TRBV6-1 CASSARVTEAFF TGTGCCAGCAGTGCCAGGGTTACTGAAGCTTTCTTT
TRBJ1-2 . . TRBV5-6 CASSFWRGPTDSNYGYTF TGTGCCAGCAGCTTTTGGAGGGGACCGACAGATTCTAACTATGGCTACACCTTC
TRBJ2-4 . TRBD2 TRBV19 CASSILAGAKNIQYF TGTGCCAGTAGTATCCTAGCGGGAGCCAAAAACATTCAGTACTTC
TRBJ1-1 . TRBD1 TRBV4-1 CASSHGQGADTEAFF TGCGCTAGCAGCCATGGACAGGGGGCCGACACTGAAGCTTTCTTT
TRBJ2-3 . . TRBV7-9 CASSEKVGGPVGDTQYF TGTGCCAGCAGCGAAAAAGTCGGGGGGCCGGTGGGAGATACGCAGTATTTT
TRBJ2-7 . TRBD2 TRBV9 CASSVDSGRDGEQYF TGTGCCAGCAGCGTAGATAGCGGGAGGGATGGCGAGCAGTACTTC
TRBJ1-1 . TRBD1 TRBV6-5 CASSYPGTGGNEAFF TGTGCCAGCAGTTACCCCGGGACAGGGGGTAATGAAGCTTTCTTT
TRBJ2-1 few TRBD2 TRBV30 CAWSVLSGSEQFF TGTGCCTGGAGTGTCCTCAGCGGGAGCGAGCAGTTCTTC
TRBJ2-7 . . TRBV6-4 CASSDWAFYEQYF TGTGCCAGCAGTGACTGGGCCTTCTACGAGCAGTACTTC
TRBJ1-5 . . TRBV7-6 CASSQTAGTMDMGNQPQHF TGTGCCAGCAGCCAAACTGCCGGGACAATGGATATGGGCAATCAGCCCCAGCATTTT
TRBJ2-1 few TRBD2 TRBV5-1 CASSLQAIAGGPDEQFF TGCGCCAGCAGCTTGCAGGCAATAGCGGGAGGGCCCGATGAGCAGTTCTTC